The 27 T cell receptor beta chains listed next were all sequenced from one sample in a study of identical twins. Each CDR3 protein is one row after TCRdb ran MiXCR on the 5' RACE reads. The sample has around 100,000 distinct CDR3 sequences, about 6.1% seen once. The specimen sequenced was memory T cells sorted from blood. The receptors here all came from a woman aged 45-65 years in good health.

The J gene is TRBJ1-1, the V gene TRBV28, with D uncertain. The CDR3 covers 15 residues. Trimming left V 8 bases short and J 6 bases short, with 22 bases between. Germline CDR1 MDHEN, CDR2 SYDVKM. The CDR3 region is CASSEGGSLLPEAFF. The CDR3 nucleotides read TGTGCCAGCTCGGAGGGAGGGTCCTTACTCCCTGAAGCTTTCTTT. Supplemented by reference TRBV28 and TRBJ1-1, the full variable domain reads DVKVTQSSRYLVKRTGEKVFLECVQDMDHENMFWYRQDPGLGLRLIYFSYDVKMKEKGDIPEGYSVSREKKERFSLILESASTNQTSMYLCASSEGGSLLPEAFFGQGTRLTVV.

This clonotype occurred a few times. The CDR3 sequence: CASSLTGTQSITGELFF. CDR3 in DNA: TGCGCCAGCAGCTTGACCGGGACCCAATCCATTACCGGGGAGCTGTTTTTT. V gene TRBV5-1 combines with J gene TRBJ2-2; D is perhaps TRBD1 or TRBD2 (5 bases each). Trimming took off 1 base at V and 5 bases at J, with 18 bases between the two ends. The CDR3 runs to 17 residues. The V gene's germline CDR1 is SGHRS and CDR2 YFSETQ. The whole variable domain, filled in from reference TRBV5-1 and TRBJ2-2, reads KAGVTQTPRYLIKTRGQQVTLSCSPISGHRSVSWYQQTPGQGLQFLFEYFSETQRNKGNFPGRFSGRQFSNSRSEMNVSTLELGDSALYLCASSLTGTQSITGELFFGEGSRLTVL.

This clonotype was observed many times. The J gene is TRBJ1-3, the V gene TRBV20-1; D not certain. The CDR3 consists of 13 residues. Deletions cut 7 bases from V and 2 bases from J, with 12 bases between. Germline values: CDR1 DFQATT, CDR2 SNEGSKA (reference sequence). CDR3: CSVSMDPGNTIYF. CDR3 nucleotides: TGCAGTGTCTCAATGGATCCTGGAAACACCATATATTTT.

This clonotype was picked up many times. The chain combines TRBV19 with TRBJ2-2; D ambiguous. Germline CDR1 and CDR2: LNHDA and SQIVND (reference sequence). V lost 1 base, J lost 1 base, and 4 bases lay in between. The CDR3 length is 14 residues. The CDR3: CASSIGENTGELFF. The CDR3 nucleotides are TGTGCCAGTAGTATAGGAGAGAACACCGGGGAGCTGTTTTTT. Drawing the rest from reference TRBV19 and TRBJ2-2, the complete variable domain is DGGITQSPKYLFRKEGQNVTLSCEQNLNHDAMYWYRQDPGQGLRLIYYSQIVNDFQKGDIAEGYSVSREKKESFPLTVTSAQKNPTAFYLCASSIGENTGELFFGEGSRLTVL.

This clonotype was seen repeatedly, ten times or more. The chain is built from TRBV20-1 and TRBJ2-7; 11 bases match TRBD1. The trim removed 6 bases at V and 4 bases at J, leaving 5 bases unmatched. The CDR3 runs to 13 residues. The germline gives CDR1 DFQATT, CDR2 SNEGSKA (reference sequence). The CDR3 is CSARTGGQYEQYF. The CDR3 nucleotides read TGCAGTGCCCGGACAGGGGGCCAGTACGAGCAGTACTTC.

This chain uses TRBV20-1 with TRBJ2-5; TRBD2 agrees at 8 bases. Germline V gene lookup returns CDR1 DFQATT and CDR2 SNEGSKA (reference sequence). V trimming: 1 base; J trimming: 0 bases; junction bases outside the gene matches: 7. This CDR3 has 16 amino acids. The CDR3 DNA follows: TGCAGTGCTAGAGCCCGGGGGGGGAGGTACCAAGAGACCCAGTACTTC. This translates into CSARARGGRYQETQYF.

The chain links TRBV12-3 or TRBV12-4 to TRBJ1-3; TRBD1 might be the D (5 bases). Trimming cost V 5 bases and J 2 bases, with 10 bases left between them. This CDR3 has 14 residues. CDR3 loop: CASSRGATGNTIYF. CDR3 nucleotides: TGTGCCAGCAGTCGGGGCGCCACTGGAAACACCATATATTTT.

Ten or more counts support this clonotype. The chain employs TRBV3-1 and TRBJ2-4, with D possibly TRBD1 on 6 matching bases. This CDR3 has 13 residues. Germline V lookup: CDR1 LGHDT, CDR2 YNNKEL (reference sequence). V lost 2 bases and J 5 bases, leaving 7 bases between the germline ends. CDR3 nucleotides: TGTGCCAGCAGCCAAAACAGGGAAAACATTCAGTACTTC. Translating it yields CASSQNRENIQYF. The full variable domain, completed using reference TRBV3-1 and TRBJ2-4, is DTAVSQTPKYLVTQMGNDKSIKCEQNLGHDTMYWYKQDSKKFLKIMFSYNNKELIINETVPNRFSPKSPDKAHLNLHINSLELGDSAVYFCASSQNRENIQYFGAGTRLSVL.

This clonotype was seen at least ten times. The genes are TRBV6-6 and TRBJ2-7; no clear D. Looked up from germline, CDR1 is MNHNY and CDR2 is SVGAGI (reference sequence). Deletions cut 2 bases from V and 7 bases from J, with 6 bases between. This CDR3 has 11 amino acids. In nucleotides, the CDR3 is TGTGCCAGCAGTTACATGGGGGAGCAGTACGTC. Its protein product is CASSYMGEQYV.

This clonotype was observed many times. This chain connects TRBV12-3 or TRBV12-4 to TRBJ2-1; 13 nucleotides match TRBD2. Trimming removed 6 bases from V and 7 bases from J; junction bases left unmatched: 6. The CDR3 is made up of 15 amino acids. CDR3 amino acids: CASRRTSGSQNEQFF. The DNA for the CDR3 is TGTGCCAGCAGAAGGACTAGCGGGAGTCAAAATGAGCAGTTCTTC.

The CDR3 coding sequence is TGTGCCAGCAGTTACAGGGGCGAGAATCAGCCCCAGCATTTT. As protein: CASSYRGENQPQHF. The rearrangement links TRBV6-1 to TRBJ1-5; 7 bases fit TRBD1. CDR3 length: 14 residues. After removal of 5 bases from V and 4 bases from J, the junction contained 5 bases not matched to a gene. CDR1 MNHNS and CDR2 SASEGT come from the germline V gene.

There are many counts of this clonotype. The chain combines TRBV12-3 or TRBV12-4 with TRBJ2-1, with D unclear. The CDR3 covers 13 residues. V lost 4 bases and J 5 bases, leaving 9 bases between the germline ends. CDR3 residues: CASSSGEDNEQFF. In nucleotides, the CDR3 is TGTGCCAGCAGTTCTGGTGAGGACAATGAGCAGTTCTTC.

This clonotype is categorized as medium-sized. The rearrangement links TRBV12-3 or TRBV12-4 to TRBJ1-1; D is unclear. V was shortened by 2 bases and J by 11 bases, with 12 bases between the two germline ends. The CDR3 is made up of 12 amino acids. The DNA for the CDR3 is TGTGCCAGCAGTTTATTCGAGGGAAGGGCTTTCTTT. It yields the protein CASSLFEGRAFF.

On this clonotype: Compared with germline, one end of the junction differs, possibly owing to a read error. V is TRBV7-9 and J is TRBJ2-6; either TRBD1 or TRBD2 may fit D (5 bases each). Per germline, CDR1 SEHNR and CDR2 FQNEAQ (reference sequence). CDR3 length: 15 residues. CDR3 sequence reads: CASTLAGTGANVLTF. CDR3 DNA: TGTGCCAGCACCTTAGCAGGGACGGGCGCCAACGTCCTGACTTTC.

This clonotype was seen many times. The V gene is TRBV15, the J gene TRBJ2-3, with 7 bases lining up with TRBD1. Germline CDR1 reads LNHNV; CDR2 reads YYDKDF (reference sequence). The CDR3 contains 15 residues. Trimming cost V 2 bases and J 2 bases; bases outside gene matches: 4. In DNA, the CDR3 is TGTGCCACCAGCAGAAAAGGGGGCGCCACAGATACGCAGTATTTT. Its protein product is CATSRKGGATDTQYF.

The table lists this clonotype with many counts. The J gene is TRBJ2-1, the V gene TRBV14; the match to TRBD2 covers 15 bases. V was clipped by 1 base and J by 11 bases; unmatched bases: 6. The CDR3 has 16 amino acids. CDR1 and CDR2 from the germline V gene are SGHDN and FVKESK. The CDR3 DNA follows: TGTGCCAGCAGCCAAGCACACGGACTAGCGGGAGGGCAGCAGTTCTTC. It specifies CASSQAHGLAGGQQFF.

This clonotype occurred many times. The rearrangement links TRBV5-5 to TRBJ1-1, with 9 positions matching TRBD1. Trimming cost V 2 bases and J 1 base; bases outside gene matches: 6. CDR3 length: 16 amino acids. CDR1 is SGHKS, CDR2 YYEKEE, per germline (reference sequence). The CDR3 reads CASSLGQGWANTEAFF. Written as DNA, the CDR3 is TGTGCCAGCAGCTTAGGACAGGGGTGGGCGAACACTGAAGCTTTCTTT. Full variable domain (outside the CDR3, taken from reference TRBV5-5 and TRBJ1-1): DAGVTQSPTHLIKTRGQQVTLRCSPISGHKSVSWYQQVLGQGPQFIFQYYEKEERGRGNFPDRFSARQFPNYSSELNVNALLLGDSALYLCASSLGQGWANTEAFFGQGTRLTVV.

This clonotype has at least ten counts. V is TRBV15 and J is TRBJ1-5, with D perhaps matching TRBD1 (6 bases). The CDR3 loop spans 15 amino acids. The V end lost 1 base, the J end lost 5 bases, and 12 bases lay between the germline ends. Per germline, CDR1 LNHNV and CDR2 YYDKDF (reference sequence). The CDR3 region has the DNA TGTGCCACCAGCAGAGCCCTGGGGGCGGATCAGCCCCAGCATTTT. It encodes CATSRALGADQPQHF.

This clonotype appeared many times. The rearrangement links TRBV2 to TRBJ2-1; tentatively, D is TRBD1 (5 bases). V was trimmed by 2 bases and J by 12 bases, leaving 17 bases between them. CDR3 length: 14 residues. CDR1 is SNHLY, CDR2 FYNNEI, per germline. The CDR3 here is CASSEINERQGQFF. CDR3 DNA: TGTGCCAGCAGTGAAATCAACGAGAGGCAGGGGCAGTTCTTC.

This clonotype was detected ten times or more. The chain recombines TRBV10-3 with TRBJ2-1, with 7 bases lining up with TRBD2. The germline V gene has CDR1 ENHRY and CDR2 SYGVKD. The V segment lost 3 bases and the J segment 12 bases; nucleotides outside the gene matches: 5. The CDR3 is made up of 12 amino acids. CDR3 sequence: CAISDAGDPQFF. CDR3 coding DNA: TGTGCCATCAGTGATGCGGGAGATCCGCAGTTCTTC.

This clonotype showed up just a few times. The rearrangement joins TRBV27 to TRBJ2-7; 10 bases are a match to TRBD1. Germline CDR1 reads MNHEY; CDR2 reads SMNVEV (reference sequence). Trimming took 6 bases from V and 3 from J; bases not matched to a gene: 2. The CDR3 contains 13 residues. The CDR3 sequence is CASSWDRGYEQYF. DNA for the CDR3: TGTGCCAGCAGCTGGGACAGGGGCTACGAGCAGTACTTC.

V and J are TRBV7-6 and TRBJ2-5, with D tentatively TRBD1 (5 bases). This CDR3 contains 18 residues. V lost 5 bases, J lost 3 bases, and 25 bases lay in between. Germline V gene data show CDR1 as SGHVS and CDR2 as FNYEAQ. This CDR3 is CASSQIRGSPAVEETQYF. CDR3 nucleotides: TGTGCCAGCAGCCAGATTAGGGGTTCCCCGGCGGTAGAAGAGACCCAGTACTTC.

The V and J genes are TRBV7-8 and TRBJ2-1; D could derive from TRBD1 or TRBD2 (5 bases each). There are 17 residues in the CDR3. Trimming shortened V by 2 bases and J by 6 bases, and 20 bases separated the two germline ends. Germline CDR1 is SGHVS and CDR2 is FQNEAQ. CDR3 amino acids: CASSLIRRSGSGNEQFF. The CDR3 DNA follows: TGTGCCAGCAGCTTAATCCGGAGGTCAGGGTCGGGCAATGAGCAGTTCTTC.

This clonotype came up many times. The CDR3 DNA reads as TGTGCCAGCAGTGAACGGTCGGGGGTCGGAAATCAGCCCCAGCATTTT. Encoded protein: CASSERSGVGNQPQHF. V usage is TRBV6-1 and J usage is TRBJ1-5, with D perhaps matching TRBD1 (5 bases). Germline CDR1 reads MNHNS; CDR2 reads SASEGT. The ends were cut back, 2 bases at V and 4 bases at J, with 15 bases in the middle. This CDR3 spans 16 amino acids.

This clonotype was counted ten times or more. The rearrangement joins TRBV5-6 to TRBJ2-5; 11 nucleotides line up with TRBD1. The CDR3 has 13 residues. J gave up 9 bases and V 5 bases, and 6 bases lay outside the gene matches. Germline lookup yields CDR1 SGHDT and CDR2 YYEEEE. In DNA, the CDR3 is TGTGCCAGCAGTCCCGGGACAGGGGGATCCCAGTACTTC. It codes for CASSPGTGGSQYF.

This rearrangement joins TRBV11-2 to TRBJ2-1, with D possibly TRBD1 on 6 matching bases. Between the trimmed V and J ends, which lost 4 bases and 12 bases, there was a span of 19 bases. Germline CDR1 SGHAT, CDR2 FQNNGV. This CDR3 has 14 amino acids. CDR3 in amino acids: CASSSITTGWGQFF. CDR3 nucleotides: TGTGCCAGCAGCTCCATTACCACAGGGTGGGGGCAGTTCTTC. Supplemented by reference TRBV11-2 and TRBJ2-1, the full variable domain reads EAGVAQSPRYKIIEKRQSVAFWCNPISGHATLYWYQQILGQGPKLLIQFQNNGVVDDSQLPKDRFSAERLKGVDSTLKIQPAKLEDSAVYLCASSSITTGWGQFFGPGTRLTVL.

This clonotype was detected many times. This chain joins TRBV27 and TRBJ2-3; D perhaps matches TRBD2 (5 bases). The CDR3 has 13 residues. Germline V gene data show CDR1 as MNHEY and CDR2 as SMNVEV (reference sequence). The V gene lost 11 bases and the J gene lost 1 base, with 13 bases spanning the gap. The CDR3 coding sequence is TGTGCCGCATGGGAGTTTGGCACAGATACGCAGTATTTT. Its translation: CAAWEFGTDTQYF.